This T cell receptor (beta chain) was captured by sequencing in a study of CD8 T cells in Susac syndrome. Looking at the study overall: When blood was drawn, the patients with Susac syndrome were therapy-naive, on corticosteroids, or on intravenous immunoglobulin alone.

Study-level findings and limits: In total CD8+ repertoires, about 15 Susac-specific public clones were found, and a few in CD8+ TEMRA repertoires.

A word on this clonotype: As yet, its antigen is unknown.

Random hexamers primed reverse transcription of about 0.45 to 1 ug RNA. An immunoSEQ multiplex PCR generated amplified TCR beta CDR3 products spanning 54 Vbeta and 13 Jbeta. TCRdb reprocessed the immunoSEQ multiplex PCR reads with MiXCR, giving one entry per CDR3 protein. Here the sample spans tens of thousands of distinct CDR3 sequences, over 85% being singletons. Source material: CD8+ T cells from PBMCs. The origin of this receptor is a human donor with Susac syndrome.

The CDR3 DNA reads TGTGCCAGCAGTGAAGGGGGTAATAAGAACAATGAGCAGTTCTTC. Residues: CASSEGGNKNNEQFF. This chain joins TRBV6-4 and TRBJ2-1; D possibly corresponds to TRBD1 (6 bases). Per the germline V gene, CDR1 is MRHNA and CDR2 is SNTAGT. V dropped 3 bases and J dropped 5 bases, with 14 bases sitting between them. The CDR3 runs 15 residues.